These 27 T cell receptor beta chains were sequenced from one sample in a study of shared clonotypes between healthy human individuals. Measured with immunoSEQ multiplex PCR; TCRdb has only the in-frame clones, and not every one. The sample has some 900,000 clones; less than 85% are singletons. The source material was memory CD4+ T cells sorted from blood. Documented subset: CD45RA-negative fraction. These receptors all stem from a man in his late teens or twenties in good health.

The chain employs TRBV2 and TRBJ2-5; TRBD2 aligns across 8 bases. This CDR3 contains 16 residues. Losses at the gene ends were 4 bases for V and 5 bases for J; bases not matched to a gene: 12. Germline V gives CDR1 SNHLY, CDR2 FYNNEI. The CDR3 bases are TGTGCCAGCAGTGGAGGCGTTAGCGGGGTCGGGGAGACCCAGTACTTC. It is translated as CASSGGVSGVGETQYF.

This chain links TRBV6-6 with TRBJ2-7, with a possible D match to TRBD2 (6 bases). Trimming shortened V by 5 bases and J by 5 bases, and 22 bases separated the two germline ends. CDR3 length: 16 residues. The germline gives CDR1 MNHNY, CDR2 SVGAGI (reference sequence). CDR3 loop: CASSRGWDSYGDEQYF. DNA for the CDR3: TGTGCCAGCAGTCGTGGCTGGGACTCTTACGGGGACGAGCAGTACTTC.

The chain joins TRBV6-5 to TRBJ2-7, with 9 bases matching TRBD1. With V trimmed by 4 bases and J by 2 bases, 6 bases remained unmatched. Germline V gene data show CDR1 as MNHEY and CDR2 as SVGAGI. This CDR3 has 15 residues. The CDR3 sequence: CASSSPGQGAYEQYF. In DNA form, the CDR3 reads TGTGCCAGCAGTTCCCCGGGACAGGGTGCCTACGAGCAGTACTTC.

This chain links TRBV18 with TRBJ2-1; no reliable D call. This CDR3 contains 18 residues. Trimming removed 1 base from V and 8 bases from J, with 24 bases in between. Germline CDR1 KGHSH, CDR2 LQKENI. The CDR3 nucleotides read TGTGCCAGCTCACCACAAATAATCTTGAGTGAGGTAGGTGATGAGCAGTTCTTC. It translates to CASSPQIILSEVGDEQFF.

The chain links TRBV6-1 to TRBJ2-7; unclear D gene. CDR3 size: 14 residues. V shed 5 bases and J shed 2 bases, with 13 bases lying between them. Germline CDR1 reads MNHNS; CDR2 reads SASEGT. The CDR3 protein is CASSSTAGPYEQYF. DNA for the CDR3: TGTGCCAGCAGTAGTACAGCCGGCCCCTACGAGCAGTACTTC.

This clone has a single count. CDR3 region: CASRATVTQYF. DNA of the CDR3: TGTGCCAGCAGGGCCACCGTAACCCAGTACTTC. The rearrangement uses TRBV6-1 and TRBJ2-5; D gene uncertain. Deletions cut 6 bases from V and 8 bases from J, with 10 bases between. The length of the CDR3 is 11 residues. Germline V gene sequence: CDR1 MNHNS, CDR2 SASEGT.

V and J are TRBV6-5 and TRBJ2-7, with D hard to call. The CDR3 is 12 amino acids. CDR1 and CDR2 (germline): MNHEY, SVGAGI. Deletions cut 5 bases from V and 9 bases from J, with 14 bases between. The CDR3: CASSPRTGRQYF. The CDR3 bases are TGTGCCAGCAGTCCAAGGACGGGTAGGCAGTACTTC.

Of note for this clone: Other DNA sequences in this specimen translate into the identical CDR3. The rearrangement links TRBV6-5 to TRBJ1-1; no definite D call. V lost 6 bases, J lost 2 bases, and 13 bases lay in between. The CDR3 is 14 residues long. Germline CDR1 reads MNHEY; CDR2 reads SVGAGI. Here the CDR3 DNA reads TGTGCCAGCAGCCGCCGGACGGGCAACACTGAAGCTTTCTTT. Residues: CASSRRTGNTEAFF.

This clone was detected only once. The V call is TRBV2, the J call TRBJ2-2; D is perhaps TRBD1 (6 bases). This CDR3 has 14 amino acids. The germline V gene has CDR1 SNHLY and CDR2 FYNNEI. The V end was cut by 6 bases, the J end by 4 bases, with 12 bases between. The CDR3 coding sequence is TGTGCCAGCAGCCGACAGGTTCTCACCGGGGAGCTGTTTTTT. This codes for CASSRQVLTGELFF.

This chain uses TRBV6-5 with TRBJ1-6; 8 bases align to TRBD1. This CDR3 has 14 residues. J lost 10 bases, V lost 5 bases, and 7 bases had no gene match. The germline V gene has CDR1 MNHEY and CDR2 SVGAGI. The CDR3 loop reads CASSPTGGRSPLHF. The DNA of the CDR3 is TGTGCCAGCAGTCCCACAGGGGGTCGATCACCCCTCCACTTT.

The V call is TRBV6-1, the J call TRBJ2-2, with D perhaps assigned TRBD1 or TRBD2 (5 bases each). The CDR3 sequence is 14 residues long. CDR1 MNHNS and CDR2 SASEGT come from the germline V gene. V gave up 7 bases and J gave up 4 bases, with 13 bases separating them. The CDR3 sequence is CASKWGSVTGELFF. CDR3 bases: TGTGCCAGCAAGTGGGGGTCTGTCACCGGGGAGCTGTTTTTT.

The chain links TRBV11-2 to TRBJ2-5; D gene ambiguous. This CDR3 spans 13 amino acids. CDR1 and CDR2 (germline): SGHAT, FQNNGV. With 1 base removed from V and 5 bases from J, the gap between germline ends came to 8 bases. The DNA of the CDR3 is TGTGCCAGCAGCTTAGGTTCGTTTGAGACCCAGTACTTC. Residues: CASSLGSFETQYF.

The V gene is TRBV4-1, the J gene TRBJ1-5; D is uncertain. V gave up 0 bases and J gave up 4 bases, with 13 bases separating them. Germline V gene data show CDR1 as MGHRA and CDR2 as YSYEKL. The CDR3 totals 16 residues. In DNA form, the CDR3 reads TGCGCCAGCAGCCAAGATATTGGGAGAACTAATCAGCCCCAGCATTTT. This sequence encodes CASSQDIGRTNQPQHF.

There are a few counts of this clone. This sequence joins TRBV18 and TRBJ1-1, with D possibly matching TRBD1 (5 bases). Between the trimmed V and J ends, which lost 0 bases and 6 bases, there was a span of 8 bases. The CDR3 runs 13 residues. CDR1 and CDR2 (germline): KGHSH, LQKENI. The CDR3 reads CASSPPGRAEAFF. The CDR3 nucleotides are TGTGCCAGCTCACCACCGGGACGGGCTGAAGCTTTCTTT.

The CDR3 bases are TGTGCCAGCAGCTCCCTCCAAGAGACCCAGTACTTC. Its translation: CASSSLQETQYF. The rearrangement links TRBV5-6 to TRBJ2-5; D remains unclear. Germline CDR1 reads SGHDT; CDR2 reads YYEEEE. V gave up 3 bases and J gave up 1 base, with 4 bases separating them. CDR3 size: 12 residues.

This clone was counted a few times. This chain links TRBV7-9 with TRBJ2-5, with 8 bases lining up with TRBD2. The tail of the sequence fits TRBJ2-7 better, so the J call may be wrong. The CDR3 is 15 amino acids. Germline CDR1 SEHNR, CDR2 FQNEAQ (reference sequence). Written as DNA, the CDR3 is TGTGCCAGCAGCTCGAGGACTAGCCCCTCCTACGAGCAGTACTTC. Translated: CASSSRTSPSYEQYF.

This sequence joins TRBV5-4 and TRBJ2-4, with TRBD2 matching over 9 bases. J lost 0 bases, V lost 4 bases, and 5 bases had no gene match. The CDR3 is 16 amino acids. CDR1 SGHNT and CDR2 YYREEE come from the germline V gene (reference sequence). CDR3 loop: CASSGAGGSAKNIQYF. CDR3 nucleotide sequence: TGTGCCAGCAGCGGCGCGGGAGGGTCAGCCAAAAACATTCAGTACTTC.

The V and J genes are TRBV19 and TRBJ2-7, with D possibly TRBD2 on 5 matching bases. Trimming removed 9 bases from V and 5 bases from J, with 17 bases in between. This CDR3 has 13 residues. In germline, CDR1 is LNHDA, CDR2 SQIVND (reference sequence). The CDR3 nucleotides read TGTGCCAGCTCTTGGACTCGAAGCGACGAGCAGTACTTC. It codes for CASSWTRSDEQYF. Full variable domain (rest looked up from reference TRBV19 and TRBJ2-7): DGGITQSPKYLFRKEGQNVTLSCEQNLNHDAMYWYRQDPGQGLRLIYYSQIVNDFQKGDIAEGYSVSREKKESFPLTVTSAQKNPTAFYLCASSWTRSDEQYFGPGTRLTVT.

The chain uses TRBV10-3 and TRBJ2-7; D is unresolved. Looked up from germline, CDR1 is ENHRY and CDR2 is SYGVKD. This CDR3 is built from 14 residues. Trimming stripped 8 bases from V and 2 bases from J, with 16 bases between. The chain's CDR3 is CAIGPTTTPYEQYF. The CDR3 DNA follows: TGTGCCATCGGCCCAACCACCACCCCCTACGAGCAGTACTTC.

The chain has TRBV13 and TRBJ1-2; 10 positions agree with TRBD1. V shed 5 bases, J shed 8 bases, and the junction held 14 bases outside the gene matches. Germline CDR1 PRHDT, CDR2 FYEKMQ (reference sequence). The CDR3 spans 16 residues. In nucleotides, the CDR3 is TGTGCCAGCAGCCTATTCGCCGGGACAGGGGCGGGAGGCTACACCTTC. As protein: CASSLFAGTGAGGYTF. The whole variable domain, remainder taken from reference TRBV13 and TRBJ1-2, is AAGVIQSPRHLIKEKRETATLKCYPIPRHDTVYWYQQGPGQDPQFLISFYEKMQSDKGSIPDRFSAQQFSDYHSELNMSSLELGDSALYFCASSLFAGTGAGGYTFGSGTRLTVV.

This rearrangement joins TRBV29-1 to TRBJ1-3; no reliable D call. Germline values: CDR1 SQVTM, CDR2 ANQGSEA. V lost 3 bases to trimming and J lost 0 bases, with 6 bases between them. The CDR3 spans 13 residues. The CDR3 DNA follows: TGCAGCGTTGATCGGTTCTCTGGAAACACCATATATTTT. It yields the protein CSVDRFSGNTIYF.

V gene TRBV10-3 combines with J gene TRBJ1-3; D might be TRBD1 (5 bases). The V end was cut by 10 bases, the J end by 2 bases, with 15 bases between. This CDR3 has 14 residues. Per the germline V gene, CDR1 is ENHRY and CDR2 is SYGVKD. The CDR3 bases are TGTGCCACGACCCGAGGGGCGACTGGAAACACCATATATTTT. This encodes CATTRGATGNTIYF.

This chain uses TRBV6-1 with TRBJ2-5; 9 bases fit TRBD1. Germline V gene lookup returns CDR1 MNHNS and CDR2 SASEGT. Trimming removed 3 bases from V and 4 bases from J; junction bases left unmatched: 3. The CDR3 length is 14 residues. CDR3 nucleotides: TGTGCCAGCAGTGACGGGGGACAGGGAGAGACCCAGTACTTC. Translated, it gives CASSDGGQGETQYF.

V and J are TRBV5-1 and TRBJ2-2, with D possibly TRBD1 on 5 matching bases. Germline CDR1 and CDR2: SGHRS and YFSETQ. The CDR3 loop spans 14 amino acids. V was clipped by 9 bases and J by 0 bases, with 12 bases between them. As DNA, the CDR3 is TGCGCCACTTCCCAGGGCTCGAACACCGGGGAGCTGTTTTTT. Protein sequence: CATSQGSNTGELFF.

The chain has TRBV29-1 and TRBJ2-5; 14 nucleotides line up with TRBD2. With V trimmed by 8 bases and J by 4 bases, 6 bases remained unmatched. In germline, CDR1 is SQVTM, CDR2 ANQGSEA. CDR3 length equals 14 residues. The CDR3, as DNA: TGCAGCTTCGGGACTAGCGGGAGAGGAGAGACCCAGTACTTC. It is translated as CSFGTSGRGETQYF. Using reference TRBV29-1 and TRBJ2-5 for the parts outside the CDR3, the full variable domain is SAVISQKPSRDICQRGTSLTIQCQVDSQVTMMFWYRQQPGQSLTLIATANQGSEATYESGFVIDKFPISRPNLTFSTLTVSNMSPEDSSIYLCSFGTSGRGETQYFGPGTRLLVL.

In regard to this clone: The junction does not match germline at one end; this may be a read error. This chain links TRBV11-2 with TRBJ1-1; the D is unclear. The CDR3 runs to 15 residues. CDR1 and CDR2 (germline): SGHAT, FQNNGV. In nucleotides, the CDR3 is TGTGCCAGCAGCCTAGAGCCCGGACTGAACACTGAAGCTTTCTTT. This translates into CASSLEPGLNTEAFF.

The rearrangement uses TRBV9 and TRBJ1-5; no reliable D call. The germline V gene has CDR1 SGDLS and CDR2 YYNGEE. CDR3 length equals 15 residues. V was pared by 0 bases and J by 3 bases, with 10 bases between. The DNA for the CDR3 is TGTGCCAGCAGCGTAGGGGAGGGCTACAATCAGCCCCAGCATTTT. This sequence encodes CASSVGEGYNQPQHF.